These 25 T cell receptor beta chains originate from one sample sequenced in a study of blood T cells in healthy people across ages. Using a J-beta primer mix together with a sample-barcoded 5' primer, a second PCR was run for 7 to 11 cycles. TCRdb re-derived calls from the 5' RACE reads in MiXCR, one entry per CDR3 protein. The sample consists of about 560,000 distinct CDR3 sequences, 27% of them appearing once. The same data also went into a second study, on T cells of mothers and their children.

Sequencing was done on a sample of blood. The receptors here all came from a boy younger than 10 in good health.

This clonotype was picked up one time. The chain links TRBV20-1 to TRBJ2-1; D not resolved. Trimming left V 2 bases short and J 0 bases short, with 11 bases between. The CDR3 sequence is 15 residues long. Looked up from germline, CDR1 is DFQATT and CDR2 is SNEGSKA (reference sequence). CDR3 amino acids: CSARPLRSSYNEQFF. CDR3 DNA: TGCAGTGCTAGACCACTGCGGAGCTCCTACAATGAGCAGTTCTTC.

The chain combines TRBV24-1 with TRBJ2-3; 7 positions match TRBD2. J gave up 7 bases and V 3 bases, and 3 bases lay outside the gene matches. The CDR3 runs to 13 residues. CDR1 and CDR2 (germline): KGHDR, SFDVKD. The CDR3 loop is CATSDGGGYTQYF. CDR3 DNA: TGTGCCACCAGTGATGGGGGAGGGTATACGCAGTATTTT.

V is TRBV7-2 and J is TRBJ1-2; 10 positions match TRBD1. The germline gives CDR1 SGHTA, CDR2 FQGNSA. CDR3 length: 15 amino acids. Trimming removed 5 bases from V and 4 bases from J; junction bases left unmatched: 7. In DNA, the CDR3 is TGTGCCAGCAGCCCCGGGGACAGGGGATTCTATGGCTACACCTTC. Encoded protein: CASSPGDRGFYGYTF.

The chain is built from TRBV4-1 and TRBJ1-1; 7 positions agree with TRBD1. V was clipped by 0 bases and J by 5 bases; unmatched bases: 9. The CDR3 sequence is 16 residues long. Germline V CDR1 and CDR2: MGHRA, YSYEKL. CDR3 protein: CASSQEGRVRGTEAFF. CDR3 sequence (DNA): TGCGCCAGCAGCCAAGAAGGGCGGGTCAGGGGGACTGAAGCTTTCTTT.

The chain links TRBV20-1 to TRBJ2-3; no clear D gene. The CDR3 sequence is 13 residues long. V was cut by 6 bases and J by 0 bases, with 10 bases left in between. Germline V lookup: CDR1 DFQATT, CDR2 SNEGSKA (reference sequence). The CDR3 loop reads CSAPDGSTDTQYF. CDR3 in DNA: TGCAGTGCACCCGACGGGAGCACAGATACGCAGTATTTT.

V usage is TRBV20-1 and J usage is TRBJ2-3; 9 nucleotides agree with TRBD2. Germline lookup yields CDR1 DFQATT and CDR2 SNEGSKA (reference sequence). The CDR3 contains 17 residues. The J segment lost 5 bases and the V segment lost 1 base, leaving 13 bases of the junction unmatched. CDR3 DNA sequence: TGCAGTGCTAGAGCCAACCGAGGGCGGGGGGGCCAAGATACGCAGTATTTT. Translated: CSARANRGRGGQDTQYF.

This chain connects TRBV7-9 to TRBJ2-5; 8 bases line up with TRBD1. The germline V gene encodes CDR1 SEHNR and CDR2 FQNEAQ (reference sequence). This CDR3 region has 15 residues. J gave up 1 base and V 8 bases, and 9 bases lay outside the gene matches. CDR3 nucleotide sequence: TGTGCCAGCGAACCGATCACAGGGGGCCAAGAGACCCAGTACTTC. Amino acids: CASEPITGGQETQYF.

Notes on this clonotype: The CDR3 end shows no conserved phenylalanine or tryptophan, and so a read error is likely. The chain couples TRBV30 to TRBJ1-6, with unresolved D. The CDR3 covers 12 residues. CDR1 and CDR2 from the germline V gene are GTSNPN and SVGIG (reference sequence). V was pared by 2 bases and J by 10 bases, with 9 bases between. CDR3 residues: CAWSSTGSPLHS. The CDR3 nucleotides are TGTGCCTGGAGTTCGACCGGATCACCCCTCCACTCT.

The table lists this clonotype with a few counts. A read error may account for a junction end that differs from germline. V usage is TRBV27 and J usage is TRBJ2-5; perhaps TRBD2 as D (5 bases). Germline CDR1 MNHEY, CDR2 SMNVEV (reference sequence). The CDR3 consists of 13 residues. CDR3 residues: CASSYQLSDERFF. DNA for the CDR3: TGTGCCAGCAGTTACCAGTTAAGCGATGAGCGGTTCTTC.

The chain employs TRBV5-6 and TRBJ2-5, with 12 bases aligning to TRBD1. TRBJ2-7 matches the DNA end more closely, so the J call is doubtful. Germline CDR1 SGHDT, CDR2 YYEEEE. The CDR3 has 15 residues. Written as DNA, the CDR3 is TGTGCCAGCAGCTCGGCGGGACAGGGGGCGTACGAGCAGTACTTC. Translation gives CASSSAGQGAYEQYF.

The chain recombines TRBV6-5 with TRBJ2-5, with 10 bases lining up with TRBD2. Judging by the DNA end, TRBJ2-7 fits better; the J call may be wrong. Germline CDR1 MNHEY, CDR2 SVGAGI. The CDR3 runs 13 residues. The chain's CDR3 is CASGLAAYYEQYF. The DNA for the CDR3 is TGTGCCAGCGGACTAGCGGCCTACTACGAGCAGTACTTC.

This rearrangement joins TRBV18 to TRBJ2-3; D uncertain. Germline CDR1 is KGHSH and CDR2 is LQKENI. The CDR3 spans 14 residues. V was cut by 0 bases and J by 6 bases, with 10 bases left in between. CDR3: CASSPPEGFDTQYF. DNA of the CDR3: TGTGCCAGCTCACCACCGGAAGGGTTCGATACGCAGTATTTT.

This clonotype was detected many times. V usage is TRBV11-2 and J usage is TRBJ2-7; D unclear. In germline, CDR1 is SGHAT, CDR2 FQNNGV. Trimming removed 3 bases from V and 1 base from J, with 7 bases in between. This CDR3 has 13 amino acids. DNA for the CDR3: TGTGCCAGCAGCTTTTACAGATCCTACGAGCAGTACTTC. Its translation: CASSFYRSYEQYF.

The sample holds a few counts of this clonotype. The chain combines TRBV6-2 or TRBV6-3 with TRBJ2-4; D might be TRBD1 (6 bases). The V end was cut by 2 bases, the J end by 0 bases, with 23 bases between. CDR3 size: 20 residues. Per germline, CDR1 MNHEY and CDR2 SVGEGT. CDR3 bases: TGTGCCAGCAGTTACCGGAGGCAGGACAGCCTTGATCTAGCCAAAAACATTCAGTACTTC. Translation: CASSYRRQDSLDLAKNIQYF.

The chain has TRBV5-1 and TRBJ1-1, with 8 nucleotides matching TRBD1. CDR1 is SGHRS and CDR2 is YFSETQ in the germline V gene. The CDR3 is made up of 16 amino acids. After removal of 1 base from V and 0 bases from J, the junction contained 5 bases not matched to a gene. The CDR3 here is CASSLNPGQVNTEAFF. The DNA for the CDR3 is TGCGCCAGCAGCTTGAATCCGGGACAGGTGAACACTGAAGCTTTCTTT.

The rearrangement joins TRBV14 to TRBJ2-5, with TRBD2 matching 9 bases. The J call is doubtful: the DNA matches TRBJ2-1 better. This CDR3 has 15 residues. Germline CDR1 SGHDN, CDR2 FVKESK. The CDR3 sequence is CASSQDLTSGNEQFF. CDR3 DNA sequence: TGTGCCAGCAGCCAAGATCTGACTAGCGGCAATGAGCAGTTCTTC.

This clonotype showed up just once. J is TRBJ2-1 and V is TRBV20-1, with TRBD2 matching 8 bases. The V gene's germline CDR1 is DFQATT and CDR2 SNEGSKA (reference sequence). The J segment lost 1 base and the V segment lost 0 bases, leaving 8 bases of the junction unmatched. The CDR3 totals 17 residues. For the CDR3, the DNA is TGCAGTGCTAGAGATCTGAGCGGGAGAAGGTCCTACAATGAGCAGTTCTTC. Residues: CSARDLSGRRSYNEQFF.

The V and J genes are TRBV12-3 or TRBV12-4 and TRBJ2-2; TRBD2 matches 8 bases. The CDR3 has 20 amino acids. J was trimmed by 6 bases and V by 3 bases; bases with no gene match: 21. As DNA, the CDR3 is TGTGCCAGCAGTTTTAGATCGCCCCCGGGACTAGAGAGGGGCGCCGGGGAGCTGTTTTTT. Encoded protein: CASSFRSPPGLERGAGELFF.

To note about this clonotype: This may be a read error: a much more frequent sequence differs by one nucleotide. V is TRBV6-6 and J is TRBJ2-2; no clear D gene. CDR1 MNHNY and CDR2 SVGAGI come from the germline V gene (reference sequence). The CDR3 is 13 amino acids. The CDR3, as DNA: TGTGCCACCGCGACGCAGAACACCGGGCAGCTGTTTTTT. Translation: CATATQNTGQLFF.

This clonotype occurred many times. The J gene is TRBJ2-1, the V gene TRBV6-2 or TRBV6-3; D might be TRBD2 (6 bases). This CDR3 comprises 14 residues. Germline V gene lookup returns CDR1 MNHEY and CDR2 SVGEGT. Trimming pared 2 bases from V and 8 bases from J, leaving 13 bases between. CDR3 in amino acids: CASSYATSSHEQFF. The CDR3 coding sequence is TGTGCCAGCAGTTACGCGACTAGTTCCCATGAGCAGTTCTTC.

This clonotype appeared a few times. The chain couples TRBV3-1 to TRBJ2-7; possible D gene TRBD1, 6 bases. Trimming removed 4 bases from V and 6 bases from J, with 19 bases in between. The CDR3 runs to 15 residues. Germline V gene data show CDR1 as LGHDT and CDR2 as YNNKEL (reference sequence). The CDR3 DNA sequence: TGTGCCAGCAGCCGGGTGGGGGCCAATACGGGCGAGCAGTACTTC. Translated, it gives CASSRVGANTGEQYF.

V usage is TRBV12-3 or TRBV12-4 and J usage is TRBJ2-5; TRBD1 is a possible D gene (5 bases). The length of the CDR3 is 17 residues. V dropped 5 bases and J dropped 4 bases, with 23 bases sitting between them. CDR3 bases: TGTGCCAGCAGTCCCCCCCGCGGCAGGGATGCGGTAGAGACCCAGTACTTC. Protein sequence: CASSPPRGRDAVETQYF.

The chain carries TRBV9 and TRBJ2-5; D remains ambiguous. The germline V gene has CDR1 SGDLS and CDR2 YYNGEE. V was trimmed by 0 bases and J by 7 bases, leaving 10 bases between them. CDR3 length: 13 residues. The CDR3 DNA is TGTGCCAGCAGCGTAGATGCAGTGGGGACCCAGTACTTC. The encoded protein is CASSVDAVGTQYF.

This rearrangement joins TRBV5-1 to TRBJ2-1; 11 nucleotides agree with TRBD2. V shed 4 bases and J 0 bases; nucleotides not matched to a gene: 9. This CDR3 region has 18 residues. Looked up from germline, CDR1 is SGHRS and CDR2 is YFSETQ. CDR3 bases: TGCGCCAGCAGCGTTGGGGGACTAGCGGCCTCCTCCTACAATGAGCAGTTCTTC. Its translation is CASSVGGLAASSYNEQFF. The full variable domain, its missing parts supplied by reference TRBV5-1 and TRBJ2-1, is KAGVTQTPRYLIKTRGQQVTLSCSPISGHRSVSWYQQTPGQGLQFLFEYFSETQRNKGNFPGRFSGRQFSNSRSEMNVSTLELGDSALYLCASSVGGLAASSYNEQFFGPGTRLTVL.

This clonotype was seen a few times. V gene TRBV6-5 combines with J gene TRBJ1-5; weak D call: TRBD1 (6 bases). The V end was cut by 2 bases, the J end by 6 bases, with 11 bases between. This CDR3 is 14 amino acids long. Germline CDR1 reads MNHEY; CDR2 reads SVGAGI. The CDR3 DNA is TGTGCCAGCAGTTACGGCACAGGGCGTCAGCCCCAGCATTTT. It codes for CASSYGTGRQPQHF.